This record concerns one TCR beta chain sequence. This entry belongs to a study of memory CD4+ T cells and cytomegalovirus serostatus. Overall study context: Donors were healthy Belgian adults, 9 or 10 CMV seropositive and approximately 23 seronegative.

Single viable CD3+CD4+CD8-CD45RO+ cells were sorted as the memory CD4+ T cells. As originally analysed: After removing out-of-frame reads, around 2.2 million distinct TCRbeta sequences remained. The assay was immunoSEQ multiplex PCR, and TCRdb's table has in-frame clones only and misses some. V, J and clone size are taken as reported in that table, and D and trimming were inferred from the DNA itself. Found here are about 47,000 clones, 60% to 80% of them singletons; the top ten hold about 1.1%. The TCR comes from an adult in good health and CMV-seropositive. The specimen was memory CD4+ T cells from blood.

The CDR3 nucleotides read TGTGCCAGCAGCCCGTGGGACAGGGGAAATACTGAAGCTTTCTTT. Its protein product is CASSPWDRGNTEAFF. This chain links TRBV7-2 with TRBJ1-1, with 10 bases identical to TRBD1. CDR1 and CDR2 from the germline V gene are SGHTA and FQGNSA. V was pared by 5 bases and J by 5 bases, with 8 bases of the junction left unmatched. The CDR3 totals 15 residues.